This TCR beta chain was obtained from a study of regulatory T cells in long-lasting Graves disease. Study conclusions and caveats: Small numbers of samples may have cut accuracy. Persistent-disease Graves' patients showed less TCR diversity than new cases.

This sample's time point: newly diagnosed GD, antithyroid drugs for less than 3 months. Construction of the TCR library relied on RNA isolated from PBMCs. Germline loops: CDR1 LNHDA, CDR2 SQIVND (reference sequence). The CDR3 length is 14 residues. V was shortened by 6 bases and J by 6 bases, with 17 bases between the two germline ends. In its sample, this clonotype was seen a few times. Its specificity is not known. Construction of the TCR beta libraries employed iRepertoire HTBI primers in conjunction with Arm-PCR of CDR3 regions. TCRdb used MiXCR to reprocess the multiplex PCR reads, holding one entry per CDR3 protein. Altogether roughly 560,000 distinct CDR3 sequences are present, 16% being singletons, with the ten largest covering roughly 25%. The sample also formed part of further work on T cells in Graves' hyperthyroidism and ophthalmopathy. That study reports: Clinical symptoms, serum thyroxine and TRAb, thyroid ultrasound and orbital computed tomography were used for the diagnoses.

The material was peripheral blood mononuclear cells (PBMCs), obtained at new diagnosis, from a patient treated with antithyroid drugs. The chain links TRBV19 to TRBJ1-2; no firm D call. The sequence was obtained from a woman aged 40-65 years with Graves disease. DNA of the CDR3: TGTGCCAGTAGCACATACAGCCAGCGGCATGGCTACACCTTC. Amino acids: CASSTYSQRHGYTF.